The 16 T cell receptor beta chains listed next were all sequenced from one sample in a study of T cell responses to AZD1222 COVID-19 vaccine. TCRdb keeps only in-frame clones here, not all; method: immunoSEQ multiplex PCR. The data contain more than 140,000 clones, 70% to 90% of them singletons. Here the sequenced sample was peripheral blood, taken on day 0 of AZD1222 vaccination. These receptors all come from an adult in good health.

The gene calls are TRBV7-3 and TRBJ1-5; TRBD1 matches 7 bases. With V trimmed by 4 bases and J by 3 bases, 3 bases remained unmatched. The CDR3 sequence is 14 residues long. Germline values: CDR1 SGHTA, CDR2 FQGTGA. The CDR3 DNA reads TGTGCCAGCAGCTACGACAGGGCCAATCAGCCCCAGCATTTT. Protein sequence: CASSYDRANQPQHF.

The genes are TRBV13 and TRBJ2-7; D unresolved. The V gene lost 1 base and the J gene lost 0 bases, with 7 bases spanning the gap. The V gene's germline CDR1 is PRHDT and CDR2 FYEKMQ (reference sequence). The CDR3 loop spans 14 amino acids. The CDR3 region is CASSLEGSSYEQYF. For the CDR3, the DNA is TGTGCCAGCAGCTTAGAGGGAAGCTCCTACGAGCAGTACTTC.

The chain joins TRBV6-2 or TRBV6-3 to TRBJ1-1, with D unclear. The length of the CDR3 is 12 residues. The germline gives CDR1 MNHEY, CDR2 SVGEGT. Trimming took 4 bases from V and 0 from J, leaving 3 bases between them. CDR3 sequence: CASSLVNTEAFF. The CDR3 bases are TGTGCCAGCAGTTTAGTGAACACTGAAGCTTTCTTT.

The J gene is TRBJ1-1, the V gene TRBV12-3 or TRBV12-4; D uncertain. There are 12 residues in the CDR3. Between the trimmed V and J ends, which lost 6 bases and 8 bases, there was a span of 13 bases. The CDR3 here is CASSELSLEAFF. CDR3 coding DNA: TGTGCCAGCAGCGAGCTATCCTTAGAAGCTTTCTTT.

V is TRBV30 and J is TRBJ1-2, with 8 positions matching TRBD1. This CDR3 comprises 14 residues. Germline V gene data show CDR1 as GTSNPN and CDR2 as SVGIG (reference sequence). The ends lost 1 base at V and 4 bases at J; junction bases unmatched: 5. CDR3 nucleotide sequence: TGTGCCTGGAGTGCGGTTACAGGGGGCTATGGCTACACCTTC. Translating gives CAWSAVTGGYGYTF.

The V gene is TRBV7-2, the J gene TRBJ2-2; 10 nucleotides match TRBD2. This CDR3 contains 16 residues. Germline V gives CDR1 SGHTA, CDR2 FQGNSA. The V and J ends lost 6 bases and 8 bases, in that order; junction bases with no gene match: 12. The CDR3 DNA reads TGTGCCAGCAGGTGGTCTAGCGGGAGTACTTCTGGGGAGCTGTTTTTT. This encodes CASRWSSGSTSGELFF.

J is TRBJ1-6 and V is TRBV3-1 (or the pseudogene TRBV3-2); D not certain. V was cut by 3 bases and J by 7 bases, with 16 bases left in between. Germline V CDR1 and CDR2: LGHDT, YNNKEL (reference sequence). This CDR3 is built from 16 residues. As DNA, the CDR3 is TGTGCCAGCAGCCAGTCCACGCTAATGGGGAATTCACCCCTCCACTTT. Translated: CASSQSTLMGNSPLHF.

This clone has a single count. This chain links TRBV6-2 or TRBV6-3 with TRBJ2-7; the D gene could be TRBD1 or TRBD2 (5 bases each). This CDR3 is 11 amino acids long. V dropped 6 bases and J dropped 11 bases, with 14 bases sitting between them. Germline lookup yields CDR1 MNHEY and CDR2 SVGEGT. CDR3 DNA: TGTGCCAGCAGCCCCCGGGGCTTGAAGTACTTC. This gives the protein CASSPRGLKYF.

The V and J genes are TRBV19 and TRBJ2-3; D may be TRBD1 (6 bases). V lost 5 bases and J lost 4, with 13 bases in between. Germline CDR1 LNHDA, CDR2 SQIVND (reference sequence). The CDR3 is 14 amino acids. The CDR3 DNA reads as TGTGCCAGTAGTCTCTCCCAGGGGCCAGATACGCAGTATTTT. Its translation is CASSLSQGPDTQYF. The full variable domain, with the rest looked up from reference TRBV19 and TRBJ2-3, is DGGITQSPKYLFRKEGQNVTLSCEQNLNHDAMYWYRQDPGQGLRLIYYSQIVNDFQKGDIAEGYSVSREKKESFPLTVTSAQKNPTAFYLCASSLSQGPDTQYFGPGTRLTVL.

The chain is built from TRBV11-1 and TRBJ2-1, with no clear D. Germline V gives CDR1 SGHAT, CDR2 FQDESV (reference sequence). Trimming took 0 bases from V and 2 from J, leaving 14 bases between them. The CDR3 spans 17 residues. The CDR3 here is CASSLAQTTPPYNEQFF. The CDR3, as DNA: TGTGCCAGCAGCTTAGCCCAAACTACACCCCCCTACAATGAGCAGTTCTTC.

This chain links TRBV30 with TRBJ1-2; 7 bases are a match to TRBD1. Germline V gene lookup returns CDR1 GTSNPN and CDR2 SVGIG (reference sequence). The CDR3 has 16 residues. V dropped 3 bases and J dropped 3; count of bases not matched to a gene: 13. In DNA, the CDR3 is TGTGCCTGGAGAGACGACTATGGGACAGCTTACTATGGCTACACCTTC. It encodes CAWRDDYGTAYYGYTF. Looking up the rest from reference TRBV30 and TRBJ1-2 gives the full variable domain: SQTIHQWPATLVQPVGSPLSLECTVEGTSNPNLYWYRQAAGRGLQLLFYSVGIGQISSEVPQNLSASRPQDRQFILSSKKLLLSDSGFYLCAWRDDYGTAYYGYTFGSGTRLTVV.

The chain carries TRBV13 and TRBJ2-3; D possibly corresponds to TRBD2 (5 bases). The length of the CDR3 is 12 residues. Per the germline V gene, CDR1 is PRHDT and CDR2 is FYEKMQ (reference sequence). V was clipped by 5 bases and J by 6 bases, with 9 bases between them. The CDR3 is CASSPRADTQYF. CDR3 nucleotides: TGTGCCAGCAGCCCGCGGGCGGATACGCAGTATTTT. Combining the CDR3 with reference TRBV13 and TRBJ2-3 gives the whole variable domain AAGVIQSPRHLIKEKRETATLKCYPIPRHDTVYWYQQGPGQDPQFLISFYEKMQSDKGSIPDRFSAQQFSDYHSELNMSSLELGDSALYFCASSPRADTQYFGPGTRLTVL.

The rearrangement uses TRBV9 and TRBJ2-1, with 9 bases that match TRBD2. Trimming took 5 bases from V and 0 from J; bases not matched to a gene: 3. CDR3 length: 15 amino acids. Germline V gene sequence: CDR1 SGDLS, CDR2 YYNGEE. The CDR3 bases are TGTGCCAGCAGTCCTAGCGGGACCTCCTACAATGAGCAGTTCTTC. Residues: CASSPSGTSYNEQFF.

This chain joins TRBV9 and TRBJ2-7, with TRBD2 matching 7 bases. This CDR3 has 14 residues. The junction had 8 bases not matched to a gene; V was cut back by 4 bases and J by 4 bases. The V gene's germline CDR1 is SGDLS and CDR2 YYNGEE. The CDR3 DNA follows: TGTGCCAGCAGCCGGGCGGGAGTGTTGTACGAGCAGTACTTC. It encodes CASSRAGVLYEQYF.

CDR3 sequence reads: CASSLDRGPDTQYF. For the CDR3, the DNA is TGTGCCAGCAGCTTAGATAGGGGGCCAGATACGCAGTATTTT. The chain links TRBV11-2 to TRBJ2-3, with 7 nucleotides matching TRBD1. CDR1 SGHAT and CDR2 FQNNGV come from the germline V gene. The CDR3 has 14 residues. Trimming at V came to 0 bases and at J to 4 bases, leaving 1 base not matched to a gene.

This CDR3 reads CASSLGTSGDEQYF. DNA for the CDR3: TGTGCCAGCAGCTTGGGAACGAGCGGCGACGAGCAGTACTTC. V gene TRBV5-4 combines with J gene TRBJ2-7; D perhaps matches TRBD2 (5 bases). The CDR3 covers 14 residues. V was shortened by 0 bases and J by 5 bases, with 12 bases between the two germline ends. The germline V gene encodes CDR1 SGHNT and CDR2 YYREEE (reference sequence).